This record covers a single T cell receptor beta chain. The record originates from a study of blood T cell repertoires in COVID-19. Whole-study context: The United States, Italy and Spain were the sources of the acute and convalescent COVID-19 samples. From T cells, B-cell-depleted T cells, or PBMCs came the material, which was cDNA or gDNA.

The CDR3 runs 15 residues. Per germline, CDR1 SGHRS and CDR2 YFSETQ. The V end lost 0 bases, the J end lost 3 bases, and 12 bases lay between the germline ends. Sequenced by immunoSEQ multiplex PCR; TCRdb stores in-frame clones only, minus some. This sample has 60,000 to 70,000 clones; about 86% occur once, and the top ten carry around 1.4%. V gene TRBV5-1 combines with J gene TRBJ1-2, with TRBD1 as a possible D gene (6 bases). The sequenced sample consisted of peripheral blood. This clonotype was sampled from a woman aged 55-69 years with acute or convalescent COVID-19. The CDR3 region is CASSLVRAGDYGYTF. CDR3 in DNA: TGCGCCAGCAGCTTGGTACGGGCAGGGGACTATGGCTACACCTTC.